This entry features one T cell receptor (beta chain) sequence. Method: immunoSEQ multiplex PCR; TCRdb's copy keeps in-frame clones and lacks some. Among fewer than 100,000 clones listed, roughly 92% were seen once. Germline V gives CDR1 SGHVS, CDR2 FQNEAQ. CDR3 size: 15 residues. The V end was cut by 7 bases, the J end by 2 bases, with 18 bases between. This specimen comes from a study of T cell responses to AZD1222 COVID-19 vaccine. The specimen comprised peripheral blood, sampled on day 0 of AZD1222 vaccination. The genes are TRBV7-8 and TRBJ2-7; possibly TRBD1 for D (6 bases). This sequence was found in an adult in good health. CDR3 sequence reads: CASTPKQGAPYEQYF. CDR3 coding DNA: TGTGCCAGCACCCCAAAACAGGGTGCACCCTACGAGCAGTACTTC.